This record looks at one T cell receptor beta chain sequence and its context. Its antigen remains unidentified. These data come from a study of T-cell reconstitution after alpha-beta-depleted transplantation in children. Study-wide results and limits: It was newly produced T cells that mostly accounted for T-cell counts and diversity one year after transplant. Surviving recipient T cells and thymic progenitors accounted for the high day-60 TCRbeta diversity observed in some patients. Roughly two months post-transplant, alpha-beta T cells reportedly originated from several hundred graft clones that had expanded.

Library preparation (for TCRbeta) was performed with unique molecular identifiers. MiXCR, applied by TCRdb to the PCR reads, yields one record per CDR3 protein. The table has 300,000 to 350,000 distinct CDR3 sequences, around 25% seen once; the top ten hold approximately 11%. The source material was PBMCs, mostly from graft donor cells, sampled 180 days after TCRalphabeta/CD19-depleted stem cell transplant. The receptor comes from a male patient aged 10 to 17 who had a stem cell transplant for acute lymphoblastic leukemia, so the T cells may come from the graft donor.

The DNA of the CDR3 is TGTGCCAGCAGCCCTGTCCCGGGACAGTGGCGGTATGGCTACACCTTC. Protein sequence: CASSPVPGQWRYGYTF. The chain couples TRBV3-1 to TRBJ1-2; the match to TRBD1 covers 7 bases. V shed 4 bases, J shed 5 bases, and the junction held 13 bases outside the gene matches. This CDR3 has 16 residues. Germline values: CDR1 LGHDT, CDR2 YNNKEL (reference sequence).